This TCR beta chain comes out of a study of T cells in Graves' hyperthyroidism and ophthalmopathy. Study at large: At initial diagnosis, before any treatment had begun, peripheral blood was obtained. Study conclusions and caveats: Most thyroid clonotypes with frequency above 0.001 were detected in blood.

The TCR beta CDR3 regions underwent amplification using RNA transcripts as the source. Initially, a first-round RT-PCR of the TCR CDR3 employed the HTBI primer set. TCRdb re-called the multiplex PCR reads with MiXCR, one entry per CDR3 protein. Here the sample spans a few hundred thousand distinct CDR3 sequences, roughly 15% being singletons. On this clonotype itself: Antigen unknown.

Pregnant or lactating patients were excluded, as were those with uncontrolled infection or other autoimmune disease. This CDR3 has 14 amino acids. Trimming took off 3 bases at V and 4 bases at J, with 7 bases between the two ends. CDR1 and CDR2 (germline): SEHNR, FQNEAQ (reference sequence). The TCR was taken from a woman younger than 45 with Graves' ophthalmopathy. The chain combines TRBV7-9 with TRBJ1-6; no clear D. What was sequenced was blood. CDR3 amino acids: CASSFSSYNSPLHF. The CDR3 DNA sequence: TGTGCCAGCAGCTTCAGTTCTTATAATTCACCCCTCCACTTT. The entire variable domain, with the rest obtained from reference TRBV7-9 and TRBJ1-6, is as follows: DTGVSQNPRHKITKRGQNVTFRCDPISEHNRLYWYRQTLGQGPEFLTYFQNEAQLEKSRLLSDRFSAERPKGSFSTLEIQRTEQGDSAMYLCASSFSSYNSPLHFGNGTRLTVT.